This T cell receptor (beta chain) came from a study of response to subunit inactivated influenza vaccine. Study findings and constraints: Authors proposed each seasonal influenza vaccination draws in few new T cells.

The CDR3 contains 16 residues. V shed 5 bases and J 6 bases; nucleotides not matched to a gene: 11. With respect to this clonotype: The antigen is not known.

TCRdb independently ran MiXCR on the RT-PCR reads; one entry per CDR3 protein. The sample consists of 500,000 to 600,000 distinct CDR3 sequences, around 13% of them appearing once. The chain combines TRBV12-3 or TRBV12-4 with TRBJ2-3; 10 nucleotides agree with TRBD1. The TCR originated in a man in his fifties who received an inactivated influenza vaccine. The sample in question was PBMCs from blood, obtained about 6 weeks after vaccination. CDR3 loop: CASSPAGTGAKDTQYF. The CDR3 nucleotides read TGTGCCAGCAGTCCGGCCGGGACAGGGGCCAAGGATACGCAGTATTTT.